This TCR beta chain was captured by sequencing in a study of blood T cell repertoires in COVID-19. Whole-study context: Spain, Italy and the United States supplied samples that represented acute and convalescent COVID-19. Sources were T cells, B-cell-depleted T cells, or PBMCs; the material itself was cDNA or gDNA.

V dropped 0 bases and J dropped 9 bases, with 2 bases sitting between them. Germline assignment: CDR1 LNHDA and CDR2 SQIVND (reference sequence). CDR3 length equals 11 residues. Study processing details: Amplification of reference gene primers provided the estimated nucleated cell counts. Produced via immunoSEQ multiplex PCR; TCRdb's table is partial and in-frame only. Clone size and V and J calls were adopted from that table, with D and trimming inferred from the DNA. There are 400,000 to 450,000 clones in the sample; approximately 90% occur only once, and over 1.3% lies in the top ten. The source is a woman in her twenties or thirties with active or convalescent COVID-19. The chain combines TRBV19 with TRBJ2-2; D gene ambiguous. Sequences were obtained from peripheral blood. The CDR3 spells CASSIDRELFF. The CDR3, as DNA: TGTGCCAGTAGTATAGACAGGGAGCTGTTTTTT.